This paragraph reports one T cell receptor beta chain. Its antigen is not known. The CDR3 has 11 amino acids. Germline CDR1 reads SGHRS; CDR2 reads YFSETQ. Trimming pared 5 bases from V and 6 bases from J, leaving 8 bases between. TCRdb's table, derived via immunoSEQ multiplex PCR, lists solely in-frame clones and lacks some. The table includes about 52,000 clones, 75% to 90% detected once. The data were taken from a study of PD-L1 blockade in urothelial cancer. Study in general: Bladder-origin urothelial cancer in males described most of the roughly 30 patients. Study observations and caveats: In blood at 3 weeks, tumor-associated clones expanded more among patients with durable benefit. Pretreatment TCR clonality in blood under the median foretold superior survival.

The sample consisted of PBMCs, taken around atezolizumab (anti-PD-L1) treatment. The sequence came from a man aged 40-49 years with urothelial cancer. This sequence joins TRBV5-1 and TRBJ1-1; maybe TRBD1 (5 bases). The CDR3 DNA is TGCGCCAGCAGTAAGGGGCCTGAAGCTTTCTTT. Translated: CASSKGPEAFF.